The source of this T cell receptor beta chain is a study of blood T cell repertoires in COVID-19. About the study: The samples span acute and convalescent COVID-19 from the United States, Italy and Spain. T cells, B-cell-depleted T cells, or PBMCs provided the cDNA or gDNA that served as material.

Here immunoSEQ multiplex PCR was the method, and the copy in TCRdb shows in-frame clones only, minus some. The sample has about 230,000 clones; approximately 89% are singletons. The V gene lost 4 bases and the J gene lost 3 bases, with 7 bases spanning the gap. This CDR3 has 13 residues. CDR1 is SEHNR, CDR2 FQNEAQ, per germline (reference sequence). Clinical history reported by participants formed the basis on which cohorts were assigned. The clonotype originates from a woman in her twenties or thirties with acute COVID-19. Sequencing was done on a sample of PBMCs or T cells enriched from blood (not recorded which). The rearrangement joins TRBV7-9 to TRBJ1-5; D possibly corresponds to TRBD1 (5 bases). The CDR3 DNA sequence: TGTGCCAGCAGCTACAGGAACAATCAGCCCCAGCATTTT. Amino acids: CASSYRNNQPQHF.